The clone carrying this T cell receptor beta chain has a single count. The source of the sample is a study of blood T cell repertoires in COVID-19. Study background: Samples of COVID-19 (acute and convalescent) were obtained from the United States, Italy and Spain. In each case, the material was cDNA or gDNA derived from T cells, B-cell-depleted T cells, or PBMCs.

Methods used by the authors: Reference gene primer amplification gave nucleated cell count estimates. Sequencing used immunoSEQ multiplex PCR; TCRdb keeps in-frame clones, though not all of them. V and J calls and clone size follow that table, whereas D and trimming were derived from the DNA. The table has about 90,000 clones, 85% seen once. Per germline, CDR1 SEHNR and CDR2 FQNEAQ (reference sequence). The CDR3 contains 15 residues. V shed 1 base and J shed 2 bases, with 11 bases lying between them. Sample: peripheral blood. The receptor was isolated from a woman aged 70-85 years with active or convalescent COVID-19. The chain uses TRBV7-9 and TRBJ1-1; D ambiguous. CDR3 protein: CASSLVGPLNTEAFF. The CDR3 bases are TGTGCCAGCAGCTTAGTTGGGCCGCTCAACACTGAAGCTTTCTTT.